The next 14 T cell receptor beta chains were all read from a single sample in a study of blood T cell repertoires in COVID-19. Sequenced by immunoSEQ multiplex PCR; TCRdb stores in-frame clones only, minus some. The repertoire holds about 15,000 clones, with 65% to 85% as singletons. The specimen sequenced was peripheral blood. Source of these receptors: a human donor in a cohort sampled during active COVID-19.

V and J are TRBV2 and TRBJ1-2; D is undetermined. The CDR3 runs 14 residues. The V gene's germline CDR1 is SNHLY and CDR2 FYNNEI. Trimming removed 4 bases at V and 5 bases at J, with 14 bases between. The CDR3 nucleotides are TGTGCCAGCAGTGGAAGCGGCTCTATTTATGGCTACACCTTC. Protein: CASSGSGSIYGYTF.

This chain links TRBV6-4 with TRBJ2-2; D is uncertain. V lost 4 bases and J 5 bases, leaving 11 bases between the germline ends. This CDR3 has 14 residues. Germline lookup yields CDR1 MRHNA and CDR2 SNTAGT. The CDR3 protein is CASSALDKTGELFF. Here the CDR3 DNA reads TGTGCCAGCAGTGCCCTCGACAAAACCGGGGAGCTGTTTTTT.

V and J are TRBV10-2 and TRBJ2-2; D might be TRBD2 (6 bases). CDR3 length: 15 amino acids. CDR1 and CDR2 (germline): WSHSY, SAAADI. Trimming pared 4 bases from V and 5 bases from J, leaving 14 bases between. The CDR3 loop is CASSAGVYPTGELFF. The CDR3 DNA sequence: TGCGCCAGCAGTGCGGGGGTCTATCCTACCGGGGAGCTGTTTTTT.

V gene TRBV6-5 combines with J gene TRBJ2-7, with D perhaps matching TRBD1 (5 bases). The CDR3 spans 13 residues. In germline, CDR1 is MNHEY, CDR2 SVGAGI. Deletions cut 10 bases from V and 3 bases from J, with 16 bases between. CDR3 sequence reads: CATTVSRDYEQYF. Here the CDR3 DNA reads TGTGCCACCACGGTAAGCAGGGACTACGAGCAGTACTTC.

The CDR3 spells CASSEGRSGGENEQFF. CDR3 DNA: TGTGCCAGCAGTGAAGGGCGCAGTGGCGGGGAAAATGAGCAGTTCTTC. This chain joins TRBV6-4 and TRBJ2-1; a possible D gene is TRBD2 (6 bases). V lost 3 bases to trimming and J lost 7 bases, with 19 bases between them. The germline CDR1 and CDR2 sequences are MRHNA and SNTAGT. The CDR3 contains 16 residues.

This chain joins TRBV4-2 and TRBJ2-3, with 8 bases lining up with TRBD2. Unmatched junction bases numbered 10, after V lost 6 bases and J lost 2 bases. The CDR3 length is 16 residues. CDR1 is LGHNA, CDR2 YNFKEQ, per germline. The CDR3 loop reads CASRPLSGGHTDTQYF. The CDR3 region has the DNA TGTGCCAGCAGACCTCTTTCGGGGGGGCACACAGATACGCAGTATTTT.

This chain uses TRBV7-9 with TRBJ1-4; 7 nucleotides align to TRBD1. Germline assignment: CDR1 SEHNR and CDR2 FQNEAQ (reference sequence). The V segment lost 4 bases and the J segment 8 bases; nucleotides outside the gene matches: 7. CDR3 length: 14 residues. The CDR3 loop reads CASSSQGKEEKLFF. The CDR3 bases are TGTGCCAGCAGCTCACAGGGGAAGGAGGAAAAACTGTTTTTT. The whole variable domain, remainder taken from reference TRBV7-9 and TRBJ1-4, is DTGVSQNPRHKITKRGQNVTFRCDPISEHNRLYWYRQTLGQGPEFLTYFQNEAQLEKSRLLSDRFSAERPKGSFSTLEIQRTEQGDSAMYLCASSSQGKEEKLFFGSGTQLSVL.

The chain uses TRBV7-9 and TRBJ1-1, with unresolved D. This CDR3 spans 14 amino acids. V was shortened by 2 bases and J by 3 bases, with 10 bases between the two germline ends. Germline V gene data show CDR1 as SEHNR and CDR2 as FQNEAQ (reference sequence). The CDR3 DNA follows: TGTGCCAGCAGCTTAACGGAGGTCTACACTGAAGCTTTCTTT. Translation: CASSLTEVYTEAFF.

J is TRBJ2-3 and V is TRBV5-1; TRBD1 is a possible D gene (6 bases). The CDR3 covers 15 residues. The V gene's germline CDR1 is SGHRS and CDR2 YFSETQ. V shed 3 bases and J shed 0 bases, with 11 bases lying between them. CDR3 sequence reads: CASSWTAPSTDTQYF. CDR3 in DNA: TGCGCCAGCAGCTGGACAGCCCCTAGCACAGATACGCAGTATTTT.

This chain links TRBV29-1 with TRBJ1-2; a possible D gene is TRBD1 (5 bases). Trimming pared 3 bases from V and 9 bases from J, leaving 20 bases between. This CDR3 has 14 amino acids. CDR1 and CDR2 (germline): SQVTM, ANQGSEA. In nucleotides, the CDR3 is TGCAGCGTTGAGGCGCAGGGTGCCGCCAGCCGCTACACCTTC. Encoded protein: CSVEAQGAASRYTF.

The rearrangement uses TRBV29-1 and TRBJ2-1; 9 nucleotides agree with TRBD1. The germline V gene has CDR1 SQVTM and CDR2 ANQGSEA. Trimming took 1 base from V and 9 from J; bases not matched to a gene: 13. This CDR3 spans 16 amino acids. CDR3 sequence reads: CSVEGIFGTGPGEQFF. The DNA for the CDR3 is TGCAGCGTTGAAGGAATTTTTGGGACAGGGCCAGGTGAGCAGTTCTTC.

The chain uses TRBV18 and TRBJ2-1, with 15 bases identical to TRBD2. The ends lost 6 bases at V and 7 bases at J; junction bases unmatched: 4. The CDR3 consists of 15 residues. The germline V gene encodes CDR1 KGHSH and CDR2 LQKENI. The CDR3 sequence is CASSRGTSGRNEQFF. The CDR3 DNA is TGTGCCAGCTCCCGAGGGACTAGCGGGAGGAATGAGCAGTTCTTC.

The CDR3 sequence is CASSSSGGRAGGELFF. CDR3 DNA sequence: TGTGCCAGCAGCTCGAGTGGCGGGAGGGCTGGCGGGGAGCTGTTTTTT. The J gene is TRBJ2-2, the V gene TRBV5-4; TRBD2 matches 9 bases. Germline CDR1 SGHNT, CDR2 YYREEE (reference sequence). With V trimmed by 3 bases and J by 7 bases, 10 bases remained unmatched. This CDR3 comprises 16 residues.

The rearrangement links TRBV30 to TRBJ1-3, with a tentative D call TRBD1 (5 bases). Germline V gives CDR1 GTSNPN, CDR2 SVGIG (reference sequence). Trimming took 3 bases from V and 0 from J, leaving 15 bases between them. The CDR3 contains 16 residues. CDR3 residues: CAWSSQGFSSGNTIYF. In DNA form, the CDR3 reads TGTGCCTGGAGCTCTCAGGGTTTCTCCTCTGGAAACACCATATATTTT.